The 27 T cell receptor beta chains presented below share a single source sample, sequenced in a study of cytomegalovirus exposure and HLA in healthy donors. This PCR relied on a set of 60 Vbeta primers and 13 Jbeta primers. Assay used: immunoSEQ multiplex PCR; TCRdb lists only in-frame clones, some missing. The data hold around 200,000 clones, with 82% observed a single time. Sequencing input: PBMCs. The receptors were gathered from a man aged 35 to 55 in good health and CMV-seropositive.

V usage is TRBV27 and J usage is TRBJ1-5; maybe TRBD1 (5 bases). CDR3 length: 15 residues. CDR1 and CDR2 (germline): MNHEY, SMNVEV (reference sequence). The ends were cut back, 4 bases at V and 4 bases at J, with 14 bases in the middle. The CDR3, as DNA: TGTGCCAGCAGTTCGGACAAAGTAAATAATCAGCCCCAGCATTTT. It specifies CASSSDKVNNQPQHF.

This sequence joins TRBV5-1 and TRBJ2-1, with D tentatively TRBD2 (5 bases). Germline V gives CDR1 SGHRS, CDR2 YFSETQ. The V end was cut by 0 bases, the J end by 0 bases, with 16 bases between. The CDR3 is 18 residues long. The DNA of the CDR3 is TGCGCCAGCAGCTTGGGGCCATCTAGCTCTAGCTCCTACAATGAGCAGTTCTTC. Translation: CASSLGPSSSSSYNEQFF.

The rearrangement links TRBV5-1 to TRBJ1-2; no definite D call. Germline loops: CDR1 SGHRS, CDR2 YFSETQ. The CDR3 spans 14 residues. Trimming shortened V by 2 bases and J by 5 bases, and 13 bases separated the two germline ends. CDR3 DNA: TGCGCCAGCAGCTTCGAGGGCGCAAGTTATGGCTACACCTTC. It specifies CASSFEGASYGYTF.

This chain links TRBV7-3 with TRBJ2-3, with D hard to call. The CDR3 extends over 13 amino acids. Germline loops: CDR1 SGHTA, CDR2 FQGTGA. V was clipped by 3 bases and J by 11 bases, with 15 bases between them. The DNA for the CDR3 is TGTGCCAGCAGCTTGACTGACCCCCTTGAGCAGTATTTT. This sequence encodes CASSLTDPLEQYF.

The chain carries TRBV27 and TRBJ2-2; D is perhaps TRBD2 (5 bases). This CDR3 contains 15 residues. Germline-derived CDR1 and CDR2 are MNHEY and SMNVEV (reference sequence). The germline V and J ends were trimmed by 5 bases and 1 base, with 11 bases remaining between them. The CDR3 coding sequence is TGTGCCAGCAGTGCTCCGGGATTGAACACCGGGGAGCTGTTTTTT. Amino acids: CASSAPGLNTGELFF.

The V gene is TRBV6-1, the J gene TRBJ1-3; D may be TRBD1 (6 bases). CDR3 size: 14 residues. V gave up 4 bases and J gave up 4 bases, with 11 bases separating them. Germline CDR1 reads MNHNS; CDR2 reads SASEGT. The CDR3 DNA reads as TGTGCCAGCAGTGGCCCAGGGGTCGGAAACACCATATATTTT. Protein sequence: CASSGPGVGNTIYF.

The V call is TRBV6-1, the J call TRBJ1-4; D not certain. This CDR3 is 15 amino acids long. Germline CDR1 reads MNHNS; CDR2 reads SASEGT. Trimming took off 8 bases at V and 0 bases at J, with 13 bases between the two ends. The CDR3 DNA is TGTGCCAGCCCCGCCCCGGGAACAACTAATGAAAAACTGTTTTTT. Amino acids: CASPAPGTTNEKLFF.

The rearrangement joins TRBV5-4 to TRBJ2-7, with TRBD1 as a possible D gene (7 bases). CDR3 length: 15 amino acids. With 3 bases removed from V and 6 bases from J, the gap between germline ends came to 19 bases. The germline V gene encodes CDR1 SGHNT and CDR2 YYREEE (reference sequence). CDR3 in amino acids: CASSSGGTVPVEQYF. The CDR3 nucleotides read TGTGCCAGCAGCTCTGGCGGGACAGTCCCAGTCGAGCAGTACTTC. The complete variable domain, with remaining parts taken from reference TRBV5-4 and TRBJ2-7, reads ETGVTQSPTHLIKTRGQQVTLRCSSQSGHNTVSWYQQALGQGPQFIFQYYREEENGRGNFPPRFSGLQFPNYSSELNVNALELDDSALYLCASSSGGTVPVEQYFGPGTRLTVT.

This rearrangement joins TRBV7-9 to TRBJ1-1, with 9 positions matching TRBD1. This CDR3 region has 17 residues. Germline CDR1 and CDR2: SEHNR and FQNEAQ (reference sequence). Losses at the gene ends were 0 bases for V and 4 bases for J; bases not matched to a gene: 9. CDR3 coding DNA: TGTGCCAGCAGCTTAGCTACCCCTGGACAGGGGCGCACTGAAGCTTTCTTT. Protein: CASSLATPGQGRTEAFF.

The chain employs TRBV7-3 and TRBJ2-1; 14 bases match TRBD2. V lost 5 bases, J lost 13 bases, and 7 bases stayed unmatched. CDR1 is SGHTA, CDR2 FQGTGA, per germline. The CDR3 spans 14 residues. As DNA, the CDR3 is TGTGCCAGCAGCCCCGGGACTAGCGGGAGTCATCAGTTCTTC. Protein: CASSPGTSGSHQFF. Complete variable domain (other parts from reference TRBV7-3 and TRBJ2-1): GAGVSQTPSNKVTEKGKYVELRCDPISGHTALYWYRQSLGQGPEFLIYFQGTGAADDSGLPNDRFFAVRPEGSVSTLKIQRTERGDSAVYLCASSPGTSGSHQFFGPGTRLTVL.

The chain couples TRBV7-3 to TRBJ2-1; the match to TRBD2 covers 11 bases. Germline trimming cut 4 bases from V and 7 bases from J; bases unmatched to any gene: 6. The CDR3 is 15 amino acids. CDR1 SGHTA and CDR2 FQGTGA come from the germline V gene. The CDR3 reads CASSSRLAGNNEQFF. CDR3 nucleotides: TGTGCCAGCAGCTCCCGACTAGCGGGAAATAATGAGCAGTTCTTC.

This rearrangement joins TRBV15 to TRBJ1-5, with TRBD1 identical over 8 bases. The CDR3 totals 15 residues. Germline V gene data show CDR1 as LNHNV and CDR2 as YYDKDF (reference sequence). J was trimmed by 7 bases and V by 1 base; bases with no gene match: 6. In DNA form, the CDR3 reads TGTGCCACCAGCAGAGGCGGACAGGGTGGACAGCCCCAGCATTTT. Its protein is CATSRGGQGGQPQHF.

The chain couples TRBV7-9 to TRBJ1-4; D is unresolved. The CDR3 runs 16 residues. V was trimmed by 5 bases and J by 0 bases, leaving 13 bases between them. Germline-derived CDR1 and CDR2 are SEHNR and FQNEAQ (reference sequence). CDR3 DNA: TGTGCCAGCAGCCTCCAGGCCGGGGCAACTAATGAAAAACTGTTTTTT. As protein: CASSLQAGATNEKLFF. Looking up the rest from reference TRBV7-9 and TRBJ1-4 gives the full variable domain: DTGVSQNPRHKITKRGQNVTFRCDPISEHNRLYWYRQTLGQGPEFLTYFQNEAQLEKSRLLSDRFSAERPKGSFSTLEIQRTEQGDSAMYLCASSLQAGATNEKLFFGSGTQLSVL.

This clone was seen a handful of times. The chain links TRBV2 to TRBJ1-4, with TRBD1 matching 10 bases. This CDR3 comprises 15 residues. CDR1 is SNHLY, CDR2 FYNNEI, per germline. Trimming at V came to 6 bases and at J to 4 bases, leaving 5 bases not matched to a gene. Written as DNA, the CDR3 is TGTGCCAGCAGGGGGACAGGGGCCATTAATGAAAAACTGTTTTTT. It yields the protein CASRGTGAINEKLFF. Variable domain in full (rest from reference TRBV2 and TRBJ1-4): EPEVTQTPSHQVTQMGQEVILRCVPISNHLYFYWYRQILGQKVEFLVSFYNNEISEKSEIFDDQFSVERPDGSNFTLKIRSTKLEDSAMYFCASRGTGAINEKLFFGSGTQLSVL.

The chain joins TRBV6-4 to TRBJ2-4; a possible D gene is TRBD2 (5 bases). Between the trimmed V and J ends, which lost 3 bases and 4 bases, there was a span of 10 bases. The germline CDR1 and CDR2 sequences are MRHNA and SNTAGT. The CDR3 has 14 residues. CDR3 region: CASSEGGAKNIQYF. The CDR3 DNA reads as TGTGCCAGCAGTGAAGGAGGTGCTAAAAACATTCAGTACTTC.

The V and J genes are TRBV6-1 and TRBJ2-1; tentative D call: TRBD2 (6 bases). Germline values: CDR1 MNHNS, CDR2 SASEGT. V shed 6 bases and J shed 9 bases, with 15 bases lying between them. This CDR3 contains 13 residues. Written as DNA, the CDR3 is TGTGCCAGCAGGCCCGGGACTCCGCCTGAGCAGTTCTTC. Its translation: CASRPGTPPEQFF.

CDR3 in amino acids: CASSSPGKGEAFF. CDR3 DNA: TGTGCCAGCAGCTCGCCAGGGAAGGGGGAAGCTTTCTTT. The J gene is TRBJ1-1, the V gene TRBV7-9, with D possibly being TRBD1 (5 bases). Germline V gene data show CDR1 as SEHNR and CDR2 as FQNEAQ (reference sequence). V was shortened by 4 bases and J by 8 bases, with 14 bases between the two germline ends. The CDR3 length is 13 residues.

The rearrangement links TRBV6-5 to TRBJ1-5; D might be TRBD1 (6 bases). CDR3 length: 13 residues. V gave up 9 bases and J gave up 6 bases, with 15 bases separating them. The germline CDR1 and CDR2 sequences are MNHEY and SVGAGI. The CDR3 coding sequence is TGTGCCAGTGTGGGGGGGGCTGGTCAGCCCCAGCATTTT. This gives the protein CASVGGAGQPQHF.

This sequence joins TRBV19 and TRBJ1-1; the D is unclear. Looked up from germline, CDR1 is LNHDA and CDR2 is SQIVND (reference sequence). The CDR3 is made up of 13 amino acids. V was pared by 1 base and J by 4 bases, with 7 bases between. The DNA for the CDR3 is TGTGCCAGTAGTATAGGCCGGGGCACTGAAGCTTTCTTT. Residues: CASSIGRGTEAFF.

The V call is TRBV9, the J call TRBJ2-7; TRBD1 aligns across 8 bases. The J segment lost 2 bases and the V segment lost 0 bases, leaving 4 bases of the junction unmatched. Germline assignment: CDR1 SGDLS and CDR2 YYNGEE. The CDR3 loop spans 15 amino acids. CDR3 sequence (DNA): TGTGCCAGCAGCGTAGGGCAGGGGGCTGCCTACGAGCAGTACTTC. Translated, it gives CASSVGQGAAYEQYF.

The chain joins TRBV7-8 to TRBJ1-5; 7 bases fit TRBD1. The ends lost 3 bases at V and 6 bases at J; junction bases unmatched: 8. The germline V gene has CDR1 SGHVS and CDR2 FQNEAQ. CDR3 length: 15 residues. The CDR3 sequence: CASSFIQGLVQPQHF. As DNA, the CDR3 is TGTGCCAGCAGCTTCATACAGGGGCTGGTTCAGCCCCAGCATTTT.

This clone was picked up one time. V is TRBV19 and J is TRBJ2-7; 8 positions agree with TRBD1. Trimming cost V 5 bases and J 0 bases; bases outside gene matches: 6. The CDR3 has 15 residues. The germline V gene encodes CDR1 LNHDA and CDR2 SQIVND (reference sequence). CDR3 nucleotide sequence: TGTGCCAGTAGTGCAAACAGGGGGGCCTCCTACGAGCAGTACTTC. This codes for CASSANRGASYEQYF.

Only one count was recorded for this clone. This sequence joins TRBV9 and TRBJ2-7, with TRBD1 as a possible D gene (5 bases). The CDR3 runs 12 residues. The germline V and J ends were trimmed by 0 bases and 4 bases, with 5 bases remaining between them. The germline gives CDR1 SGDLS, CDR2 YYNGEE. The chain's CDR3 is CASSVAGYEQYV. Here the CDR3 DNA reads TGTGCCAGCAGCGTAGCAGGGTACGAGCAGTACGTC.

The CDR3 DNA follows: TGTGCCAGCAGCCGGCAGGGGGCCCAAATCGGAGAGACCCAGTACTTC. Translation: CASSRQGAQIGETQYF. This sequence joins TRBV14 and TRBJ2-5, with TRBD1 matching over 8 bases. The CDR3 has 16 residues. J lost 4 bases, V lost 4 bases, and 11 bases had no gene match. Germline V gene sequence: CDR1 SGHDN, CDR2 FVKESK.

The chain links TRBV5-1 to TRBJ1-2; TRBD1 is a possible D gene (5 bases). The CDR3 loop spans 15 amino acids. V was trimmed by 4 bases and J by 4 bases, leaving 17 bases between them. In germline, CDR1 is SGHRS, CDR2 YFSETQ. CDR3 bases: TGCGCCAGCAGCCCCAGGGATTTATCGCGCTATGGCTACACCTTC. Protein product: CASSPRDLSRYGYTF.

J is TRBJ2-2 and V is TRBV6-5; TRBD2 matches at 7 bases. The CDR3 has 15 amino acids. Germline V gene data show CDR1 as MNHEY and CDR2 as SVGAGI. Losses at the gene ends were 6 bases for V and 3 bases for J; bases not matched to a gene: 7. The CDR3 sequence is CASRRGRADTGELFF. The CDR3 DNA reads TGTGCCAGCAGGCGCGGGAGAGCGGACACCGGGGAGCTGTTTTTT.

The chain is built from TRBV6-4 and TRBJ2-7, with D unclear. V lost 6 bases to trimming and J lost 3 bases, with 6 bases between them. Germline assignment: CDR1 MRHNA and CDR2 SNTAGT. The CDR3 totals 11 residues. CDR3 nucleotide sequence: TGTGCCAGCAGCGGTGACTACGAGCAGTACTTC. Residues: CASSGDYEQYF.